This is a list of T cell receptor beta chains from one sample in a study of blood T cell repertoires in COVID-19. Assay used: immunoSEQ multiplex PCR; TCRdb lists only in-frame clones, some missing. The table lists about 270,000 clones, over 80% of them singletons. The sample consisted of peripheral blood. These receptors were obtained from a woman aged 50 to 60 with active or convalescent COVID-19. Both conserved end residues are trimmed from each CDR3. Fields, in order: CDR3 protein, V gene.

CDR3: ASSAGGYEQY
V: TRBV10-2

CDR3: ASSAGQSYEQY
V: TRBV18

CDR3: AISVASENTEAF
V: TRBV10-3

CDR3: ASSEGTGSEQY
V: TRBV2

CDR3: ASSLELTGDWGEQY
V: TRBV7-9

CDR3: ASSEGLSGPSFNEQF
V: TRBV14

CDR3: ASSPGQGGYEQY
V: TRBV3-1/TRBV3-2

CDR3: SVDAGTALSGANVLT
V: TRBV29-1

CDR3: ASSPNTGTSVTYEQY
V: TRBV5-4

CDR3: ASSLSQIQETQY
V: TRBV5-1

CDR3: ASSMTGAGTQY
V: TRBV28

CDR3: ASSLGGLASYEQY
V: TRBV11-2

CDR3: ASRPAGTAVRELF
V: TRBV19

CDR3: ASSLAGGRQETQY
V: TRBV7-6

CDR3: SASGGTSGRTDTQY
V: TRBV20-1

CDR3: ASSPQAAFVTDTQY
V: TRBV18